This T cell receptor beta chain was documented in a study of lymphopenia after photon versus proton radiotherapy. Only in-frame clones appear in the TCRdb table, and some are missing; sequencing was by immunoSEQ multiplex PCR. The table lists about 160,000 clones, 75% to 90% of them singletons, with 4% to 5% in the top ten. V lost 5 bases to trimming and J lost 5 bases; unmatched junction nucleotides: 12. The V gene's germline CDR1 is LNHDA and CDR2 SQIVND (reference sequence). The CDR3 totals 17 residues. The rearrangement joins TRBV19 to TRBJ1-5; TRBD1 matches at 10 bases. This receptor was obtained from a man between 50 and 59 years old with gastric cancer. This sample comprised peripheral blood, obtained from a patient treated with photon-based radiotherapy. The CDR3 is CASSPTRDRGRDQPQHF. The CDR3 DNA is TGTGCCAGTAGTCCGACCCGGGACAGGGGAAGGGATCAGCCCCAGCATTTT.